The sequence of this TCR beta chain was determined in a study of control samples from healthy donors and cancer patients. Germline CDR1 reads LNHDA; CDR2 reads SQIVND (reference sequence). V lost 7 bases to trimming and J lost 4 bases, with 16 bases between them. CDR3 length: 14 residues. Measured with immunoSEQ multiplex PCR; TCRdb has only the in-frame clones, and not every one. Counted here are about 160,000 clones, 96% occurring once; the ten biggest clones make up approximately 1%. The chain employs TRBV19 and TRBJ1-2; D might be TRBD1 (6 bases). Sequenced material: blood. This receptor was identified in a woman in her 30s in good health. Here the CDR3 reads CASTRGQVIYGYTF. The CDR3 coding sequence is TGTGCCAGTACCCGGGGGCAAGTCATCTATGGCTACACCTTC.